The 24 T cell receptor beta chains below come from one sample, sequenced in a study of radiation and T cells in renal cell carcinoma. Time point of the sample: baseline pretreatment blood. Noted treatment: 15 Gy SBRT to primary tumor, nephrectomy 4 weeks later. Measured with immunoSEQ multiplex PCR; TCRdb has only the in-frame clones, and not every one. The sample holds more than 75,000 clones, 82% seen once. The input for sequencing was blood, taken from a patient whose treatment included radiotherapy and nephrectomy. The origin of the receptors is a man in his 60s with renal cell carcinoma.

This clone was observed a few times. For the CDR3, the DNA is TGTGCCAGCAGTGCGAACCAGGGGTACAATGAGCAGTTCTTC. This translates into CASSANQGYNEQFF. The chain joins TRBV21-1 to TRBJ2-1; TRBD1, as called in the table, went unchecked against the DNA. TRBV21-1 is a listed pseudogene. The length of the CDR3 is 14 residues.

The rearrangement joins TRBV11-3 to TRBJ2-1; no definite D call. Germline-derived CDR1 and CDR2 are SGHNT and YENEEA. This CDR3 is built from 14 residues. Trimming shortened V by 1 base and J by 10 bases, and 14 bases separated the two germline ends. In DNA, the CDR3 is TGTGCCAGCAGCTTAGGGGCGGCCACCAGGGAGCAGTTCTTC. Protein product: CASSLGAATREQFF.

The chain uses TRBV7-2 and TRBJ2-1; 9 positions agree with TRBD1. CDR3 length: 17 residues. Germline-derived CDR1 and CDR2 are SGHTA and FQGNSA. After removal of 3 bases from V and 6 bases from J, the junction contained 12 bases not matched to a gene. The CDR3: CASSFPGQGPHFNEQFF. CDR3 sequence (DNA): TGTGCCAGCAGCTTCCCGGGACAGGGTCCCCACTTCAATGAGCAGTTCTTC.

The chain combines TRBV25-1 with TRBJ2-3; unclear D gene. The CDR3 runs 15 residues. V gave up 2 bases and J gave up 1 base, with 10 bases separating them. CDR1 is MGHDK, CDR2 SYGVNS, per germline. This CDR3 reads CASSEGSERTDTQYF. CDR3 DNA sequence: TGTGCCAGCAGTGAAGGGTCTGAGCGCACAGATACGCAGTATTTT.

The chain has TRBV6-5 and TRBJ1-1; 9 positions match TRBD1. V lost 7 bases to trimming and J lost 5 bases; unmatched junction nucleotides: 8. CDR1 and CDR2 (germline): MNHEY, SVGAGI. The length of the CDR3 is 14 residues. The CDR3 region is CASTKYRGRTEAFF. The CDR3 nucleotides are TGTGCCAGCACCAAGTACAGGGGGCGAACTGAAGCTTTCTTT.

The gene calls are TRBV19 and TRBJ1-1; 7 bases are a match to TRBD1. Trimming at V came to 9 bases and at J to 5 bases, leaving 12 bases not matched to a gene. The CDR3 is 14 amino acids. Germline values: CDR1 LNHDA, CDR2 SQIVND (reference sequence). The CDR3 region has the DNA TGTGCCAGCGGGCGCAAGGGGGCTAGGACTGAAGCTTTCTTT. Translated: CASGRKGARTEAFF.

This chain links TRBV2 with TRBJ2-7, with 7 bases identical to TRBD2. The length of the CDR3 is 15 residues. CDR1 and CDR2 (germline): SNHLY, FYNNEI. J gave up 3 bases and V 3 bases, and 8 bases lay outside the gene matches. CDR3 in DNA: TGTGCCAGCAGTGACGTGGCGGGAGTGGTCTACGAGCAGTACTTC. Amino acids: CASSDVAGVVYEQYF.

The chain is built from TRBV7-2 and TRBJ2-7, with D possibly matching TRBD1 (6 bases). V was cut by 2 bases and J by 2 bases, with 13 bases left in between. This CDR3 is 15 amino acids long. Germline V gene lookup returns CDR1 SGHTA and CDR2 FQGNSA. The CDR3 is CASSLIGTRTYEQYF. The CDR3 DNA sequence: TGTGCCAGCAGCTTAATCGGGACACGCACCTACGAGCAGTACTTC.

This sequence joins TRBV29-1 and TRBJ2-5; possible D gene TRBD2, 5 bases. Trimming removed 4 bases at V and 7 bases at J, with 13 bases between. From germline, CDR1 is SQVTM and CDR2 ANQGSEA. The length of the CDR3 is 12 residues. The CDR3 DNA follows: TGCAGCGTTGTAGAGGGCGATGGGACCCAGTACTTC. Protein: CSVVEGDGTQYF.

The rearrangement links TRBV6-6 to TRBJ2-3, with TRBD1 matching 7 bases. After removal of 5 bases from V and 2 bases from J, the junction contained 10 bases not matched to a gene. CDR1 MNHNY and CDR2 SVGAGI come from the germline V gene (reference sequence). The CDR3 has 16 residues. In nucleotides, the CDR3 is TGTGCCAGCAGTCCCGGGACAGACGAGAACACAGATACGCAGTATTTT. Translated, it gives CASSPGTDENTDTQYF.

This chain links TRBV4-2 with TRBJ1-2; 7 nucleotides match TRBD1. The germline V gene encodes CDR1 LGHNA and CDR2 YNFKEQ. The CDR3 is 16 residues long. V shed 2 bases, J shed 0 bases, and the junction held 6 bases outside the gene matches. Here the CDR3 reads CASSQSGTEANYGYTF. The CDR3 DNA sequence: TGTGCCAGCAGCCAATCCGGGACAGAAGCTAACTATGGCTACACCTTC.

The DNA for the CDR3 is TGTGCCAGCAGCTTAAGCGGGGGGACCTACGAGCAGTACTTC. It specifies CASSLSGGTYEQYF. The chain combines TRBV5-6 with TRBJ2-7; 9 bases line up with TRBD2. Germline loops: CDR1 SGHDT, CDR2 YYEEEE. This CDR3 has 14 residues. The J segment lost 2 bases and the V segment lost 2 bases, leaving 2 bases of the junction unmatched.

The genes are TRBV5-4 and TRBJ2-7; D possibly corresponds to TRBD1 (5 bases). The CDR3 runs 14 residues. Germline CDR1 is SGHNT and CDR2 is YYREEE (reference sequence). V was trimmed by 0 bases and J by 3 bases, leaving 10 bases between them. The CDR3 DNA reads TGTGCCAGCAGCTTGGGACAGCCCTACTACGAGCAGTACTTC. It is translated as CASSLGQPYYEQYF.

The V and J genes are TRBV27 and TRBJ2-2; 7 bases agree with TRBD1. The junction had 0 bases not matched to a gene; V was cut back by 8 bases and J by 0 bases. This CDR3 has 13 residues. CDR1 and CDR2 (germline): MNHEY, SMNVEV (reference sequence). This chain's CDR3 is CASGTANTGELFF. The CDR3 nucleotides are TGTGCCAGCGGGACAGCGAACACCGGGGAGCTGTTTTTT.

The chain recombines TRBV9 with TRBJ2-1; TRBD2 matches 11 bases. J was trimmed by 9 bases and V by 4 bases; bases with no gene match: 6. Germline CDR1 is SGDLS and CDR2 is YYNGEE. This CDR3 is 14 amino acids long. The CDR3: CASSPGLAVSEQFF. Written as DNA, the CDR3 is TGTGCCAGCAGCCCGGGACTAGCGGTATCTGAGCAGTTCTTC.

The V and J genes are TRBV11-2 and TRBJ1-1; tentatively, D is TRBD1 (6 bases). This CDR3 has 16 residues. Germline assignment: CDR1 SGHAT and CDR2 FQNNGV. V gave up 3 bases and J gave up 0 bases, with 14 bases separating them. The CDR3: CASSFVPRTVNTEAFF. The DNA of the CDR3 is TGTGCCAGCAGCTTCGTACCTAGGACAGTGAACACTGAAGCTTTCTTT.

V is TRBV18 and J is TRBJ2-1; D is undetermined. Trimming removed 5 bases from V and 10 bases from J, with 9 bases in between. CDR1 and CDR2 (germline): KGHSH, LQKENI. The CDR3 consists of 11 residues. The CDR3, as DNA: TGTGCCAGCTCAGGTATTAGGGAGCAGTTCTTC. Protein: CASSGIREQFF. Variable domain in full (rest from reference TRBV18 and TRBJ2-1): NAGVMQNPRHLVRRRGQEARLRCSPMKGHSHVYWYRQLPEEGLKFMVYLQKENIIDESGMPKERFSAEFPKEGPSILRIQQVVRGDSAAYFCASSGIREQFFGPGTRLTVL.

The chain has TRBV2 and TRBJ1-5; no definite D call. V was pared by 4 bases and J by 6 bases, with 13 bases between. Germline V CDR1 and CDR2: SNHLY, FYNNEI. CDR3 length: 14 residues. The CDR3, as DNA: TGTGCCAGCAGTGTGGGTGCGTTGGTTCAGCCCCAGCATTTT. Residues: CASSVGALVQPQHF.

The chain uses TRBV5-1 and TRBJ1-2, with D unresolved. CDR3 size: 13 residues. The germline V gene encodes CDR1 SGHRS and CDR2 YFSETQ. V lost 0 bases to trimming and J lost 0 bases, with 3 bases between them. CDR3 region: CASSLVANYGYTF. In DNA, the CDR3 is TGCGCCAGCAGCTTGGTGGCTAACTATGGCTACACCTTC.

A few counts support this clone. V and J are TRBV7-2 and TRBJ1-1; TRBD1 aligns across 7 bases. CDR3 size: 16 residues. CDR1 and CDR2 (germline): SGHTA, FQGNSA. The V gene end was trimmed by 1 base and the J gene end by 5 bases; junction bases not matched to a gene: 10. CDR3 nucleotides: TGTGCCAGCAGCTTAGAAGCAGGGGGAGGGGGGACTGAAGCTTTCTTT. Amino acid sequence: CASSLEAGGGGTEAFF.

This clone showed up just once. This chain uses TRBV28 with TRBJ1-2; D not resolved. Germline lookup yields CDR1 MDHEN and CDR2 SYDVKM. CDR3 length equals 13 residues. Trimming shortened V by 6 bases and J by 5 bases, and 13 bases separated the two germline ends. For the CDR3, the DNA is TGTGCCAGCAGCAAACAAGGCCAATATGGCTACACCTTC. Translated: CASSKQGQYGYTF.

The V call is TRBV6-6, the J call TRBJ1-1; 8 nucleotides match TRBD1. V was pared by 7 bases and J by 11 bases, with 15 bases of the junction left unmatched. Looked up from germline, CDR1 is MNHNY and CDR2 is SVGAGI (reference sequence). The CDR3 runs to 14 residues. The CDR3 sequence: CASILSSSQGAAFF. Written as DNA, the CDR3 is TGTGCCAGCATCCTGTCATCTTCCCAGGGGGCCGCTTTCTTT.

This clone was seen only once. The chain joins TRBV7-9 to TRBJ2-1; TRBD2 might be the D (5 bases). V was shortened by 0 bases and J by 4 bases, with 13 bases between the two germline ends. This CDR3 has 16 amino acids. In germline, CDR1 is SEHNR, CDR2 FQNEAQ (reference sequence). The CDR3 spells CASSLARGRGYNEQFF. The CDR3 nucleotides are TGTGCCAGCAGCTTAGCGAGAGGGCGTGGATACAATGAGCAGTTCTTC.

The CDR3 DNA is TGCGCCAGCAGCCAAGAAGGCTTTAACTATGGCTACACCTTC. Its translation: CASSQEGFNYGYTF. The chain has TRBV4-1 and TRBJ1-2, with D unresolved. Germline V CDR1 and CDR2: MGHRA, YSYEKL. V dropped 0 bases and J dropped 1 base, with 6 bases sitting between them. This CDR3 spans 14 amino acids.